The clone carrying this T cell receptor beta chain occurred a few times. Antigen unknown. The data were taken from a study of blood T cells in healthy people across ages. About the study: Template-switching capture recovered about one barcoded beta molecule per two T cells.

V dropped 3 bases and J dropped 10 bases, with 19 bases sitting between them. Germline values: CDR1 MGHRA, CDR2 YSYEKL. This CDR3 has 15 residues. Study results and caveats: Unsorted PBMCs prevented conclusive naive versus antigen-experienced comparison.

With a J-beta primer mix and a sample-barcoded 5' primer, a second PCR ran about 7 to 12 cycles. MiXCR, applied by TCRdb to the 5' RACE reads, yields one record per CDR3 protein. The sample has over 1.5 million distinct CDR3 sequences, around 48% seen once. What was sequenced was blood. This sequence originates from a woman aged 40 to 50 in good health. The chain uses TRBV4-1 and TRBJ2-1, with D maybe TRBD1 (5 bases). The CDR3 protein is CASSHGHARFGEQFF. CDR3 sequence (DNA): TGCGCCAGCAGCCACGGACATGCGCGGTTTGGAGAGCAGTTCTTC.